This T cell receptor beta chain was retrieved from a study of blood T cell repertoires in COVID-19. This clone was counted only a few times. V shed 0 bases, J shed 4 bases, and the junction held 9 bases outside the gene matches. Germline V gene lookup returns CDR1 KGHDR and CDR2 SFDVKD. This CDR3 contains 19 residues. Profiling relied on immunoSEQ multiplex PCR, and the TCRdb table lists in-frame clones only, not all of them. In the table there are about 220,000 clones, 80% to 85% of which are singletons. The chain employs TRBV24-1 and TRBJ2-3; 13 bases are shared with TRBD2. This clonotype was obtained from an older woman who had recovered from COVID-19. The source material was peripheral blood. CDR3 sequence reads: CATSDLPLAGGLNPDTQYF. The DNA for the CDR3 is TGTGCCACCAGTGATTTGCCACTAGCGGGGGGGTTAAACCCAGATACGCAGTATTTT.